The clone carrying this T cell receptor beta chain was observed a handful of times. What it binds is unknown. This entry is derived from a study of blood T cells in healthy people across ages. Notes on the study in general: Significant beta diversity loss was already apparent by age roughly 38, declining roughly linearly.

The second PCR ran about 6 to 11 cycles with a sample-barcoded 5' primer and J-beta primers. Per sample, CDR3-containing paired-end reads numbered at least 3 million. MiXCR, applied by TCRdb to the 5' RACE reads, yields one record per CDR3 protein. The table has about 640,000 distinct CDR3 sequences, approximately 59% seen once. The germline V gene encodes CDR1 MGHRA and CDR2 YSYEKL. Trimming cost V 0 bases and J 3 bases, with 6 bases left between them. The CDR3 consists of 14 residues. This clonotype was sampled from a man in his 60s in good health. The chain carries TRBV4-1 and TRBJ2-4; unclear D gene. The sample taken for sequencing was blood. The CDR3 is CASSQEYSKNIQYF. The CDR3 nucleotides are TGCGCCAGCAGCCAAGAATACAGCAAAAACATTCAGTACTTC.